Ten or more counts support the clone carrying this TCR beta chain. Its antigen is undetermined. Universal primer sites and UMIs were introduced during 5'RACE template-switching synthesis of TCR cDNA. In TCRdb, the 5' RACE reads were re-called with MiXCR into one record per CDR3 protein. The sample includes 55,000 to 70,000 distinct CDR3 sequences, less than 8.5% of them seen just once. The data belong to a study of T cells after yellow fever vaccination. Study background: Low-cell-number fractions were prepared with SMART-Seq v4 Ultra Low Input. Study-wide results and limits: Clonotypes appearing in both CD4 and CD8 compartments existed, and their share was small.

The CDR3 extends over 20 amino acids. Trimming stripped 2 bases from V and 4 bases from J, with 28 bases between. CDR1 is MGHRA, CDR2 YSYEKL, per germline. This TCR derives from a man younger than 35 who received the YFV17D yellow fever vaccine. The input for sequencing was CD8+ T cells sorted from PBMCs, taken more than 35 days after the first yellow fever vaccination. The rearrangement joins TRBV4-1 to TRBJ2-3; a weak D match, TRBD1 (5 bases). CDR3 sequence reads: CASSQQGESSLVWRPDTQYF. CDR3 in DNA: TGCGCCAGCAGCCAACAGGGTGAGTCATCCCTGGTTTGGCGCCCAGATACGCAGTATTTT.